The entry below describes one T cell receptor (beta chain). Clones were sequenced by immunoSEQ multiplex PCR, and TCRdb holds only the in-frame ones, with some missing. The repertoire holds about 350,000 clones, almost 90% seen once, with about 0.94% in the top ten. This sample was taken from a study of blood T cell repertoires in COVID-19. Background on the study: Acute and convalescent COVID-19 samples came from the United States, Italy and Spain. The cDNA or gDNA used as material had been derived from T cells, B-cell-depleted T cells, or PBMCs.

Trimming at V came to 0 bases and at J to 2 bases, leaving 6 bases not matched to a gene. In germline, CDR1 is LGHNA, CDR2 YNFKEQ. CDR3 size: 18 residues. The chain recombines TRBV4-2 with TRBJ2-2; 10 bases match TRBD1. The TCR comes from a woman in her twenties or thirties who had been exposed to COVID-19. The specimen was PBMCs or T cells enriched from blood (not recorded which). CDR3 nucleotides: TGTGCCAGCAGCCAAGAACCCCGACAGGGGGCAAACACCGGGGAGCTGTTTTTT. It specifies CASSQEPRQGANTGELFF.